Shown below are 30 T cell receptor beta chains from a single sample sequenced in a study of blood T cell repertoires in COVID-19. Sequenced by immunoSEQ multiplex PCR; TCRdb stores in-frame clones only, minus some. The sample yields around 200,000 clones, around 83% seen once. Input material: peripheral blood. All receptors come from a woman between 45 and 65 years old with acute or convalescent COVID-19.

The J gene is TRBJ1-1, the V gene TRBV6-6; 10 bases line up with TRBD1. Per the germline V gene, CDR1 is MNHNY and CDR2 is SVGAGI (reference sequence). The CDR3 covers 16 residues. Unmatched junction bases numbered 3, after V lost 2 bases and J lost 0 bases. The CDR3 region is CASSYPGQGMNTEAFF. CDR3 in DNA: TGTGCCAGCAGTTACCCGGGACAGGGGATGAACACTGAAGCTTTCTTT.

This rearrangement joins TRBV5-1 to TRBJ2-7, with 11 nucleotides matching TRBD2. V gave up 3 bases and J gave up 0 bases; unmatched junction bases: 5. Germline CDR1 and CDR2: SGHRS and YFSETQ. The CDR3 loop spans 16 amino acids. This CDR3 reads CASSSLGLADSYEQYF. The DNA for the CDR3 is TGCGCCAGCAGCTCATTGGGACTAGCGGACTCCTACGAGCAGTACTTC.

The gene calls are TRBV2 and TRBJ2-3; a possible D gene is TRBD1 (6 bases). Germline V gene lookup returns CDR1 SNHLY and CDR2 FYNNEI. The CDR3 is 12 amino acids. Deletions cut 6 bases from V and 5 bases from J, with 9 bases between. The DNA for the CDR3 is TGTGCCAGCAGACAGGGAGTAGATACGCAGTATTTT. This codes for CASRQGVDTQYF. Drawing the rest from reference TRBV2 and TRBJ2-3, the complete variable domain is EPEVTQTPSHQVTQMGQEVILRCVPISNHLYFYWYRQILGQKVEFLVSFYNNEISEKSEIFDDQFSVERPDGSNFTLKIRSTKLEDSAMYFCASRQGVDTQYFGPGTRLTVL.

The chain combines TRBV7-2 with TRBJ2-2; 9 bases are a match to TRBD1. CDR1 is SGHTA and CDR2 is FQGNSA in the germline V gene. The CDR3 consists of 14 residues. Germline trimming cut 7 bases from V and 7 bases from J; bases unmatched to any gene: 7. The CDR3 protein is CASTTRQGGGELFF. The CDR3 nucleotides read TGTGCCAGCACCACGCGACAGGGGGGCGGGGAGCTGTTTTTT.

The V and J genes are TRBV5-1 and TRBJ2-3; 8 bases are a match to TRBD1. Germline-derived CDR1 and CDR2 are SGHRS and YFSETQ. CDR3 length: 16 amino acids. The ends lost 0 bases at V and 0 bases at J; junction bases unmatched: 3. Here the CDR3 DNA reads TGCGCCAGCAGCTTGGCAGGACAGGGTAGCACAGATACGCAGTATTTT. Translating it yields CASSLAGQGSTDTQYF.

The chain employs TRBV28 and TRBJ1-1, with D uncertain. Per germline, CDR1 MDHEN and CDR2 SYDVKM. The CDR3 is made up of 13 amino acids. Deletions cut 3 bases from V and 4 bases from J, with 9 bases between. The chain's CDR3 is CASSLKGVTEAFF. CDR3 DNA: TGTGCCAGCAGTTTGAAGGGAGTCACTGAAGCTTTCTTT. Full variable domain (missing parts from reference TRBV28 and TRBJ1-1): DVKVTQSSRYLVKRTGEKVFLECVQDMDHENMFWYRQDPGLGLRLIYFSYDVKMKEKGDIPEGYSVSREKKERFSLILESASTNQTSMYLCASSLKGVTEAFFGQGTRLTVV.

The chain carries TRBV5-4 and TRBJ2-5; TRBD2 matches 9 bases. Germline CDR1 reads SGHNT; CDR2 reads YYREEE (reference sequence). Trimming removed 3 bases from V and 5 bases from J; junction bases left unmatched: 11. The CDR3 spans 16 residues. Here the CDR3 reads CASSSKVAGVWETQYF. DNA of the CDR3: TGTGCCAGCAGCTCGAAAGTAGCGGGAGTTTGGGAGACCCAGTACTTC.

This clone has just one count. The CDR3 spells CASSSPWTGRDYEQYF. The CDR3, as DNA: TGTGCCAGCAGTTCACCGTGGACAGGGAGGGATTACGAGCAGTACTTC. The genes are TRBV28 and TRBJ2-7, with a tentative D call TRBD1 (8 bases). From germline, CDR1 is MDHEN and CDR2 SYDVKM. V lost 4 bases and J lost 4, with 20 bases in between. This CDR3 has 16 amino acids.

This chain links TRBV9 with TRBJ2-2; 9 bases fit TRBD2. This CDR3 has 15 residues. The germline V gene encodes CDR1 SGDLS and CDR2 YYNGEE. V lost 3 bases to trimming and J lost 2 bases; unmatched junction nucleotides: 2. The CDR3 bases are TGTGCCAGCAGCGAGCGGGGGGTAAACACCGGGGAGCTGTTTTTT. Amino acid sequence: CASSERGVNTGELFF.

The chain employs TRBV6-6 and TRBJ2-6; 9 positions agree with TRBD1. CDR3 length: 16 residues. V lost 5 bases to trimming and J lost 3 bases; unmatched junction nucleotides: 5. Looked up from germline, CDR1 is MNHNY and CDR2 is SVGAGI (reference sequence). CDR3 residues: CASSPQGAHGANVLTF. The CDR3 DNA is TGTGCCAGCAGTCCACAGGGGGCGCATGGGGCCAACGTCCTGACTTTC.

The V and J genes are TRBV4-1 and TRBJ2-2, with TRBD2 matching over 7 bases. The V and J ends lost 0 bases and 1 base, in that order; junction bases with no gene match: 5. The CDR3 has 17 residues. CDR1 MGHRA and CDR2 YSYEKL come from the germline V gene. CDR3 in amino acids: CASSQDNLAVNTGELFF. The CDR3, as DNA: TGCGCCAGCAGCCAAGATAACCTAGCGGTGAACACCGGGGAGCTGTTTTTT.

This clone has a handful of counts. This chain uses TRBV7-6 with TRBJ1-2; the D is unclear. Trimming cost V 2 bases and J 7 bases, with 20 bases left between them. This CDR3 is built from 16 residues. The germline V gene has CDR1 SGHVS and CDR2 FNYEAQ. The CDR3: CASSLNSERGAPGYTF. Written as DNA, the CDR3 is TGTGCCAGCAGCTTAAACTCTGAGCGGGGAGCTCCTGGCTACACCTTC.

The genes are TRBV29-1 and TRBJ2-7, with D hard to call. Germline V lookup: CDR1 SQVTM, CDR2 ANQGSEA. The CDR3 covers 11 residues. V shed 6 bases and J shed 6 bases, with 12 bases lying between them. This CDR3 is CSVQVLLEQYF. In DNA, the CDR3 is TGCAGCGTCCAGGTTCTTCTCGAGCAGTACTTC.

J is TRBJ2-1 and V is TRBV11-2; 9 bases are a match to TRBD1. The CDR3 length is 15 residues. V trimming: 4 bases; J trimming: 5 bases; junction bases outside the gene matches: 6. CDR1 is SGHAT, CDR2 FQNNGV, per germline. The CDR3 DNA sequence: TGTGCCAGCAGCTCCCGGGACAGGGTGAACAATGAGCAGTTCTTC. The encoded protein is CASSSRDRVNNEQFF. Together with reference TRBV11-2 and TRBJ2-1, the CDR3 gives the full variable domain: EAGVAQSPRYKIIEKRQSVAFWCNPISGHATLYWYQQILGQGPKLLIQFQNNGVVDDSQLPKDRFSAERLKGVDSTLKIQPAKLEDSAVYLCASSSRDRVNNEQFFGPGTRLTVL.

The chain has TRBV5-1 and TRBJ2-3, with D perhaps TRBD1 (5 bases). The CDR3 runs to 15 residues. The germline gives CDR1 SGHRS, CDR2 YFSETQ. V gave up 7 bases and J gave up 4 bases, with 19 bases separating them. The CDR3 loop is CASRQTPQGSDTQYF. CDR3 DNA sequence: TGCGCCAGCCGCCAAACTCCCCAGGGTTCAGATACGCAGTATTTT.

This clone occurred once. This rearrangement joins TRBV7-5 to TRBJ1-6. TRBV7-5 is a documented pseudogene. The CDR3 is made up of 16 amino acids. CDR3 coding DNA: TGTGCCAGAAGCTTAGTAGGGAGCTCCTATAATTCACCCCTCCACTTT. Residues: CARSLVGSSYNSPLHF.

The chain combines TRBV18 with TRBJ1-1; D unclear. The CDR3 extends over 12 amino acids. Germline values: CDR1 KGHSH, CDR2 LQKENI. The V and J ends lost 8 bases and 0 bases respectively, with 7 bases between them. DNA of the CDR3: TGTGCCAGCCGGAGCTTGAACACTGAAGCTTTCTTT. Amino acids: CASRSLNTEAFF.

The V and J genes are TRBV28 and TRBJ1-5; D is uncertain. Per germline, CDR1 MDHEN and CDR2 SYDVKM. Between the trimmed V and J ends, which lost 7 bases and 5 bases, there was a span of 27 bases. This CDR3 has 18 amino acids. The CDR3 loop reads CASIPRRPVQREHQPQHF. CDR3 DNA: TGTGCCAGCATCCCCCGACGTCCGGTACAGAGAGAACATCAGCCCCAGCATTTT.

The genes are TRBV7-9 and TRBJ2-1; 12 nucleotides agree with TRBD2. Germline V gene data show CDR1 as SEHNR and CDR2 as FQNEAQ (reference sequence). After removal of 3 bases from V and 9 bases from J, the junction contained 6 bases not matched to a gene. The CDR3 contains 15 residues. The CDR3 is CASSFQTSGRSEQFF. For the CDR3, the DNA is TGTGCCAGCAGCTTCCAGACTAGCGGGAGATCTGAGCAGTTCTTC.

This chain links TRBV6-5 with TRBJ2-7; perhaps TRBD2 as D (7 bases). CDR1 and CDR2 (germline): MNHEY, SVGAGI. The V and J ends lost 7 bases and 0 bases respectively, with 16 bases between them. CDR3 length equals 15 residues. As DNA, the CDR3 is TGTGCCAGCATCCCGAGGGGGGGACTCTCCTACGAGCAGTACTTC. Protein: CASIPRGGLSYEQYF.

The chain carries TRBV29-1 and TRBJ2-3, with 8 bases that match TRBD1. The CDR3 is 13 residues long. The trim removed 2 bases at V and 4 bases at J, leaving 2 bases unmatched. CDR1 and CDR2 from the germline V gene are SQVTM and ANQGSEA. CDR3 protein: CSVEQGASDTQYF. DNA of the CDR3: TGCAGCGTTGAACAGGGGGCCTCAGATACGCAGTATTTT.

The chain has TRBV5-1 and TRBJ2-3; D uncertain. CDR1 and CDR2 from the germline V gene are SGHRS and YFSETQ. The CDR3 is 14 residues long. Trimming took off 2 bases at V and 0 bases at J, with 7 bases between the two ends. The DNA of the CDR3 is TGCGCCAGCAGCTTCGGAGATAGCACAGATACGCAGTATTTT. It translates to CASSFGDSTDTQYF.

CDR3 residues: CASSQVPAQQEPNTEAFF. CDR3 DNA: TGTGCCAGCAGCCAAGTCCCGGCCCAACAGGAGCCTAACACTGAAGCTTTCTTT. This rearrangement joins TRBV3-1 (or the pseudogene TRBV3-2) to TRBJ1-1; D might be TRBD1 (5 bases). Germline CDR1 reads LGHDT; CDR2 reads YNNKEL (reference sequence). The ends were cut back, 1 base at V and 2 bases at J, with 20 bases in the middle. The CDR3 covers 18 residues.

This clone showed up just once. V usage is TRBV7-3 and J usage is TRBJ2-7; 15 bases are a match to TRBD2. V shed 5 bases and J 5 bases; nucleotides not matched to a gene: 7. Germline CDR1 SGHTA, CDR2 FQGTGA. The CDR3 totals 16 residues. CDR3 residues: CASSRGGTSGRNEQYF. The CDR3 DNA reads as TGTGCCAGCAGCCGTGGTGGGACTAGCGGGAGGAACGAGCAGTACTTC. The full variable domain, rest sourced from reference TRBV7-3 and TRBJ2-7, is GAGVSQTPSNKVTEKGKYVELRCDPISGHTALYWYRQSLGQGPEFLIYFQGTGAADDSGLPNDRFFAVRPEGSVSTLKIQRTERGDSAVYLCASSRGGTSGRNEQYFGPGTRLTVT.

A few counts support this clone. This chain joins TRBV5-1 and TRBJ1-4; D perhaps matches TRBD1 (6 bases). CDR1 is SGHRS and CDR2 is YFSETQ in the germline V gene. V was shortened by 3 bases and J by 8 bases, with 14 bases between the two germline ends. This CDR3 has 14 amino acids. CDR3 protein: CASSSAQGEEKLFF. In DNA, the CDR3 is TGCGCCAGCAGCTCAGCACAGGGAGAAGAAAAACTGTTTTTT.

The CDR3 loop reads CASSQPAATGELFF. The CDR3 DNA reads as TGTGCCAGCAGCCAACCTGCGGCCACCGGGGAGCTGTTTTTT. The chain uses TRBV5-6 and TRBJ2-2; D is unclear. Germline CDR1 is SGHDT and CDR2 is YYEEEE. The CDR3 contains 14 residues. Trimming took off 4 bases at V and 4 bases at J, with 11 bases between the two ends.

The sample holds one count of this clone. J is TRBJ2-1 and V is TRBV6-5; 16 bases align to TRBD2. V lost 4 bases and J lost 6; bases outside the gene matches: 3. The CDR3 totals 16 residues. The germline gives CDR1 MNHEY, CDR2 SVGAGI. The CDR3 protein is CASSSGLAGGSNEQFF. As DNA, the CDR3 is TGTGCCAGCAGTTCGGGACTAGCGGGAGGGAGCAATGAGCAGTTCTTC.

The chain links TRBV5-4 to TRBJ2-5; 7 positions agree with TRBD2. CDR3 length: 14 residues. After removal of 4 bases from V and 5 bases from J, the junction contained 8 bases not matched to a gene. In germline, CDR1 is SGHNT, CDR2 YYREEE (reference sequence). In DNA, the CDR3 is TGTGCCAGCAGCCCCGGACTAGATAGGGAGACCCAGTACTTC. Translation gives CASSPGLDRETQYF.

The chain combines TRBV4-2 with TRBJ2-1, with TRBD1 as a possible D gene (5 bases). The CDR3 totals 16 residues. Per the germline V gene, CDR1 is LGHNA and CDR2 is YNFKEQ. The ends were cut back, 1 base at V and 1 base at J, with 11 bases in the middle. The CDR3 sequence is CASSQGEGASYNEQFF. Written as DNA, the CDR3 is TGTGCCAGCAGCCAAGGGGAAGGGGCGTCCTACAATGAGCAGTTCTTC.

This clone was counted once. The chain links TRBV30 to TRBJ1-1, with 7 bases identical to TRBD1. V lost 3 bases to trimming and J lost 12 bases; unmatched junction nucleotides: 19. The CDR3 sequence is 15 residues long. Germline V gives CDR1 GTSNPN, CDR2 SVGIG (reference sequence). This chain's CDR3 is CAWSSNPGGRTETFF. The DNA for the CDR3 is TGTGCCTGGAGCTCAAACCCAGGGGGGCGCACCGAAACTTTCTTT.